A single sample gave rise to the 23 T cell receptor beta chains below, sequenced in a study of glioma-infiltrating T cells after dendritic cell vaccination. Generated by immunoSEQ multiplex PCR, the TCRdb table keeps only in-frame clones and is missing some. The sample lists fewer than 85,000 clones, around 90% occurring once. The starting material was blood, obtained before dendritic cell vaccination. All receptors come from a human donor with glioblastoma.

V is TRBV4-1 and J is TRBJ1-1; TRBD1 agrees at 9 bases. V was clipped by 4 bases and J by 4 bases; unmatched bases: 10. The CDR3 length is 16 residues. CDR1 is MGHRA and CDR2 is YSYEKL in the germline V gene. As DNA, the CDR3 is TGCGCCAGCAGCCCCCCGGACAGGGGAGTGGGCACTGAAGCTTTCTTT. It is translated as CASSPPDRGVGTEAFF.

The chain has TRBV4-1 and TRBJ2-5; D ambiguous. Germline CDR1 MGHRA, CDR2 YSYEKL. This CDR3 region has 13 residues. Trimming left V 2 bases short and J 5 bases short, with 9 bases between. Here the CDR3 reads CASSQLLVETQYF. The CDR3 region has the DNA TGCGCCAGCAGCCAACTTCTCGTCGAGACCCAGTACTTC.

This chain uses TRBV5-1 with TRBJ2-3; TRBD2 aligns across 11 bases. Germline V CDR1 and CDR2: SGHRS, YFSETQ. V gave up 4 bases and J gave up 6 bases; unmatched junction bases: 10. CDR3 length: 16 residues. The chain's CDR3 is CASSGQTSGGTDTQYF. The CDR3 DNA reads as TGCGCCAGCAGCGGCCAAACTAGCGGGGGTACTGATACGCAGTATTTT.

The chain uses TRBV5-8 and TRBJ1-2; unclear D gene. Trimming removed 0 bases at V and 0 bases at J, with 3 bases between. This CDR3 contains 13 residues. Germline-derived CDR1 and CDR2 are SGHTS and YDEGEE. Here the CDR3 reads CASSLVANYGYTF. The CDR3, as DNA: TGTGCCAGCAGCTTGGTCGCTAACTATGGCTACACCTTC.

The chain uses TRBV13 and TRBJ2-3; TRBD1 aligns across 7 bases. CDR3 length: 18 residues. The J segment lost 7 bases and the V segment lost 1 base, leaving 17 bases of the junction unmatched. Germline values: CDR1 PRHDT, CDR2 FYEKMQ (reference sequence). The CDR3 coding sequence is TGTGCCAGCAGCTTAGTTCGTGGCTCGGACAGGCTGGCGTATACGCAGTATTTT. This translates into CASSLVRGSDRLAYTQYF.

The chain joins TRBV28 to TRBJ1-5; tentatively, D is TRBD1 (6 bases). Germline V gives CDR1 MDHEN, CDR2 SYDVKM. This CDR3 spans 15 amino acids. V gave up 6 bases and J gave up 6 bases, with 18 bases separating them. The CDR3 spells CASSPGDIAFQPQHF. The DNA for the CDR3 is TGTGCCAGCAGCCCAGGGGATATTGCTTTTCAGCCCCAGCATTTT.

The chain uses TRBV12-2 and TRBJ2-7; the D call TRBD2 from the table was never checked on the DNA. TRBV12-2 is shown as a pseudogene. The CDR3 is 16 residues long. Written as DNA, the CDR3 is TGTGCAAGTCGCTCCCTTAATCGGGGGAGTGAATACGAGCAGTACTTC. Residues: CASRSLNRGSEYEQYF.

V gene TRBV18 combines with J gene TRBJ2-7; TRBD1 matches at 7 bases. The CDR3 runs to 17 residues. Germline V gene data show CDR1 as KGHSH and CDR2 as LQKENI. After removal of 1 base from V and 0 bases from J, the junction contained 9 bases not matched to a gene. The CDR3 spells CASSPRPGTDFSYEQYF. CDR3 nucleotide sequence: TGTGCCAGCTCACCACGACCCGGGACAGATTTCTCCTACGAGCAGTACTTC. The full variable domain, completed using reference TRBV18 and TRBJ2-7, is NAGVMQNPRHLVRRRGQEARLRCSPMKGHSHVYWYRQLPEEGLKFMVYLQKENIIDESGMPKERFSAEFPKEGPSILRIQQVVRGDSAAYFCASSPRPGTDFSYEQYFGPGTRLTVT.

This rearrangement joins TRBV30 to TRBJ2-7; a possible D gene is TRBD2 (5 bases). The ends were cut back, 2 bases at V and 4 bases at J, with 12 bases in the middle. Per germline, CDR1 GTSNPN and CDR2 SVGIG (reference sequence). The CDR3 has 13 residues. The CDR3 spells CAWSKGRGYEQYF. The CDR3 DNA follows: TGTGCCTGGAGTAAGGGTCGGGGTTACGAGCAGTACTTC.

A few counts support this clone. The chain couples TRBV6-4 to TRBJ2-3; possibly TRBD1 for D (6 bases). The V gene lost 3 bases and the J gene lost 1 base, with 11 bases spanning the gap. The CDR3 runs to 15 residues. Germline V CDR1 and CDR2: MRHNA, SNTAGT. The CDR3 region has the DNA TGTGCCAGCAGTGAGGAACAGGGTGGCACAGATACGCAGTATTTT. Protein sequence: CASSEEQGGTDTQYF.

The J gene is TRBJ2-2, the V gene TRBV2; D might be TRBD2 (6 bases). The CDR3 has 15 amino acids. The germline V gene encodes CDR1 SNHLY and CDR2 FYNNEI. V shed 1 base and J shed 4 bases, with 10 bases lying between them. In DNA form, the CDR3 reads TGTGCCAGCAGTGAAGGGCTGGGAGGCACCGGGGAGCTGTTTTTT. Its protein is CASSEGLGGTGELFF.

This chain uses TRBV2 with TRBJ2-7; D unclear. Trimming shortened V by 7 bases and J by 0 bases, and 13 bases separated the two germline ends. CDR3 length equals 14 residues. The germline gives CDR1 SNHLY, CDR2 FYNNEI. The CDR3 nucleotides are TGTGCCAGCATGAAGTCTTTAGACTCCTACGAGCAGTACTTC. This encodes CASMKSLDSYEQYF.

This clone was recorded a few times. The CDR3 coding sequence is TGTGCCAGCAGTGAACACAGCTTGGAGCAGTACTTC. Encoded protein: CASSEHSLEQYF. J is TRBJ2-7 and V is TRBV6-1; the D is unclear. The CDR3 totals 12 residues. Trimming shortened V by 2 bases and J by 7 bases, and 9 bases separated the two germline ends. CDR1 is MNHNS and CDR2 is SASEGT in the germline V gene.

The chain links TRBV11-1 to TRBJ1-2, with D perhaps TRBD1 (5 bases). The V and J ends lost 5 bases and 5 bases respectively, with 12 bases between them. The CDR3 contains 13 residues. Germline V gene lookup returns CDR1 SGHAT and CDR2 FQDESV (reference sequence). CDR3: CASSLGGSYGYTF. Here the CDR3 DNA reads TGTGCCAGCAGCCTCGGGGGGAGTTATGGCTACACCTTC.

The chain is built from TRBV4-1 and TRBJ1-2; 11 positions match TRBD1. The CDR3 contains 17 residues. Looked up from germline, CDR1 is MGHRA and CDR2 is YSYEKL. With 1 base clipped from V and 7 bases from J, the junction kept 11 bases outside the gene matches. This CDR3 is CASSQGSRTGGLGGYTF. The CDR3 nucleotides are TGCGCCAGCAGCCAAGGCTCAAGGACAGGGGGCTTGGGTGGCTACACCTTC.

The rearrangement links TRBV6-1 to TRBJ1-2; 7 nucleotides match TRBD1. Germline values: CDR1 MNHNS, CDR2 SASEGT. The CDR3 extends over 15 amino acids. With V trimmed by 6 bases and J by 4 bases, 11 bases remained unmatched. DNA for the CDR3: TGTGCCAGCAGGATAAACAGGGGAGGTATCTATGGCTACACCTTC. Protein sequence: CASRINRGGIYGYTF.

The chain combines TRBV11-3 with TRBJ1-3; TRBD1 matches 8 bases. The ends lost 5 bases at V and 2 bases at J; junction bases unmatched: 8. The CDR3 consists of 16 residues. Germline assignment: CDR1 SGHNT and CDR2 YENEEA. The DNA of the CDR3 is TGTGCCAGCAGCCTCCCGGGGACAGGTACTGGAAACACCATATATTTT. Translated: CASSLPGTGTGNTIYF. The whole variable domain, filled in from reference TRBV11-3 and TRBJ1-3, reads EAGVVQSPRYKIIEKKQPVAFWCNPISGHNTLYWYLQNLGQGPELLIRYENEEAVDDSQLPKDRFSAERLKGVDSTLKIQPAELGDSAVYLCASSLPGTGTGNTIYFGEGSWLTVV.

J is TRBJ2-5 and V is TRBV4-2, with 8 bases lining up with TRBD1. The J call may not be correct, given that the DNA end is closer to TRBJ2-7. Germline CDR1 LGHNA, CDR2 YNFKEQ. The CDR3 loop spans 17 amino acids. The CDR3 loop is CASSPNPGQDISYEQYF. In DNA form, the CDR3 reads TGTGCCAGCAGCCCGAACCCGGGACAGGATATATCCTACGAGCAGTACTTC.

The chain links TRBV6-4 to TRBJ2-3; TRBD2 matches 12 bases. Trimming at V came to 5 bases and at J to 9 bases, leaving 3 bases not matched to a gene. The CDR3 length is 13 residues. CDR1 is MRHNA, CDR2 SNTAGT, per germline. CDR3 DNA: TGTGCCAGCAGTTTGACTAGCGGGAGCACGCAGTATTTT. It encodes CASSLTSGSTQYF.

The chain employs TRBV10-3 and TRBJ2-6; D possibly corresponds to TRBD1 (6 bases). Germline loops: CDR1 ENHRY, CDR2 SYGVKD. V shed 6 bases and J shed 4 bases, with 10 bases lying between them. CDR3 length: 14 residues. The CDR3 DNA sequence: TGTGCCATCAGCCAGGGGAACGGGGCCAACGTCCTGACTTTC. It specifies CAISQGNGANVLTF.

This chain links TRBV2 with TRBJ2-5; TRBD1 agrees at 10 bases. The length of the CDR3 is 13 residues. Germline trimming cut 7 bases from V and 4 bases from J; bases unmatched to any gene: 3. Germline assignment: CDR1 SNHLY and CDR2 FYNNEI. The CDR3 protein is CASIRDRGETQYF. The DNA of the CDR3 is TGTGCCAGCATTAGGGACAGGGGAGAGACCCAGTACTTC.

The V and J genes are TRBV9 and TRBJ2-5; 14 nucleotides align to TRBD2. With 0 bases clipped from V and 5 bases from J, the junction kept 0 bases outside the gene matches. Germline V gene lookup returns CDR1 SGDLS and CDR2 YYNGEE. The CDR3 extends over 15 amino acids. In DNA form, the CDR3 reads TGTGCCAGCAGCGTAGGACTAGCGGGAGGGGAGACCCAGTACTTC. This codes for CASSVGLAGGETQYF.

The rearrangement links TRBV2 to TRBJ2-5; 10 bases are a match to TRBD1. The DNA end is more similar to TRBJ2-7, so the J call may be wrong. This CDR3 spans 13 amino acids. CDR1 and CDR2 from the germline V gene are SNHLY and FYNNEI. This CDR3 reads CASYDRGRFEQYF. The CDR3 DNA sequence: TGTGCCAGCTACGACAGGGGGCGCTTCGAGCAGTACTTC.